This TCR beta chain comes out of a study of blood T cell repertoires in COVID-19. Study-wide background: Samples came from the United States, Italy and Spain, spanning acute and convalescent COVID-19.

The authors' processing: It was from reference gene primer amplification that nucleated cell counts were estimated. Sequenced by immunoSEQ multiplex PCR; TCRdb stores in-frame clones only, minus some. The V and J calls and clone size come from that table; D and trimming were worked out from the DNA. Found here are 95,000 to 100,000 clones, about nine tenths of them singletons; the top ten hold 15% to 20%. Germline values: CDR1 LGHNA, CDR2 YNFKEQ. This CDR3 has 14 amino acids. V was cut by 0 bases and J by 2 bases, with 5 bases left in between. This TCR came from a man aged 50 to 59 with acute or convalescent COVID-19. This chain joins TRBV4-2 and TRBJ1-3; tentatively, D is TRBD1 (5 bases). The material sequenced was peripheral blood. The DNA for the CDR3 is TGTGCCAGCAGCCAAGAGACAGCTGGAAACACCATATATTTT. Its protein product is CASSQETAGNTIYF.